The following is a TCR beta chain sequence with its context. The antigen remains undetermined. Using immunoSEQ multiplex PCR, the repertoire was profiled, and TCRdb retains in-frame clones only, with some absent. The sample has approximately 120,000 clones; roughly nine tenths are singletons. These data come from a study of T cell responses to AZD1222 COVID-19 vaccine. Findings and caveats of the study: Rises in breadth and depth of Spike-specific TCRs came after two AZD1222 doses. Females made up more of the donors, who were largely white British, and clonal diversity may have come out too low.

The CDR3 covers 15 residues. Germline V gene sequence: CDR1 SGHNT, CDR2 YYREEE (reference sequence). The V end was cut by 4 bases, the J end by 3 bases, with 16 bases between. This receptor was obtained from an adult in good health. The sample here was peripheral blood, taken on day 0 of AZD1222 vaccination. V is TRBV5-4 and J is TRBJ1-2; no reliable D call. The CDR3 is CASSPVPGFDYGYTF. CDR3 in DNA: TGTGCCAGCAGCCCTGTGCCGGGTTTCGACTATGGCTACACCTTC. The full variable domain, its missing parts supplied by reference TRBV5-4 and TRBJ1-2, is ETGVTQSPTHLIKTRGQQVTLRCSSQSGHNTVSWYQQALGQGPQFIFQYYREEENGRGNFPPRFSGLQFPNYSSELNVNALELDDSALYLCASSPVPGFDYGYTFGSGTRLTVV.